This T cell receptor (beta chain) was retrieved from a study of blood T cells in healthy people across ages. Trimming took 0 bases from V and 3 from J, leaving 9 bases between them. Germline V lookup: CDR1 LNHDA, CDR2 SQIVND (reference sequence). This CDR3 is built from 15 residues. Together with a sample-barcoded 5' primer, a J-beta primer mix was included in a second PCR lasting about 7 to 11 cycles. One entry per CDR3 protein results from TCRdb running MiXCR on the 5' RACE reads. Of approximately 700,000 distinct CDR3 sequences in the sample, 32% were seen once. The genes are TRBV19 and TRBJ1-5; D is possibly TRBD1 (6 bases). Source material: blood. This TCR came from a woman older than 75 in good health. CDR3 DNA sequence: TGTGCCAGTAGTATAGAGACAGGATACAATCAGCCCCAGCATTTT. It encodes CASSIETGYNQPQHF.